The 18 T cell receptor beta chains below all came from one sample that was sequenced in a study of OX40 agonist ivuxolimab in advanced cancers. Assay used: immunoSEQ multiplex PCR; TCRdb lists only in-frame clones, some missing. Here the sample spans approximately 120,000 clones, around 90% being singletons. Sequences were derived from CD4+ or CD8+ T cells sorted from blood, sampled in a trial of the OX40 agonist ivuxolimab. The receptors were gathered from an adult with an advanced solid tumor such as melanoma, head and neck, liver or kidney cancer.

V is TRBV12-2 and J is TRBJ2-2; the table gives TRBD2 as D, unverified against the DNA. TRBV12-2 counts as a pseudogene. The length of the CDR3 is 15 residues. The CDR3 loop is CASRWSRSNTGELFF. CDR3 bases: TGTGCAAGTCGCTGGTCGAGGTCGAACACCGGGGAGCTGTTTTTT.

The chain has TRBV27 and TRBJ2-3, with TRBD2 matching over 7 bases. J lost 2 bases, V lost 6 bases, and 5 bases had no gene match. CDR1 is MNHEY, CDR2 SMNVEV, per germline (reference sequence). The CDR3 is 14 amino acids. The CDR3 here is CASRLAAYTDTQYF. The CDR3, as DNA: TGTGCCAGCAGGCTAGCGGCATACACAGATACGCAGTATTTT.

This rearrangement joins TRBV5-1 to TRBJ2-7; weak D call: TRBD1 (6 bases). Between the trimmed V and J ends, which lost 1 base and 4 bases, there was a span of 15 bases. CDR1 and CDR2 from the germline V gene are SGHRS and YFSETQ. The CDR3 loop spans 15 amino acids. CDR3 in amino acids: CASSLLSGTLYEQYF. CDR3 coding DNA: TGCGCCAGCAGCTTGTTGTCCGGGACATTATACGAGCAGTACTTC.

J is TRBJ2-1 and V is TRBV2; the D gene is possibly TRBD2 (6 bases). The ends were cut back, 5 bases at V and 0 bases at J, with 17 bases in the middle. CDR3 length equals 17 residues. Germline assignment: CDR1 SNHLY and CDR2 FYNNEI. The CDR3 DNA follows: TGTGCCAGCAGTCGGATGGTGGCGGGAAACTCCTACAATGAGCAGTTCTTC. Protein sequence: CASSRMVAGNSYNEQFF.

V gene TRBV28 combines with J gene TRBJ1-3; D call uncertain. Trimming pared 5 bases from V and 2 bases from J, leaving 10 bases between. CDR1 is MDHEN, CDR2 SYDVKM, per germline. This CDR3 has 14 amino acids. CDR3 in DNA: TGTGCCAGCAGTGGCGGGCAGACTGGAAACACCATATATTTT. Translating gives CASSGGQTGNTIYF.

V and J are TRBV28 and TRBJ1-4; possible D gene TRBD1, 5 bases. The CDR3 runs to 16 residues. Germline V gives CDR1 MDHEN, CDR2 SYDVKM. The V end lost 4 bases, the J end lost 8 bases, and 20 bases lay between the germline ends. CDR3 residues: CASSSLFSDSREKLFF. DNA of the CDR3: TGTGCCAGCAGTTCCCTTTTTTCTGACAGTAGGGAAAAACTGTTTTTT.

Here the CDR3 DNA reads TGTGCCAGCAGCTTGGCCGGGAGGACGACAATTCAGTACTTC. Amino acids: CASSLAGRTTIQYF. This chain connects TRBV5-4 to TRBJ2-4; 7 positions match TRBD2. V trimming: 0 bases; J trimming: 10 bases; junction bases outside the gene matches: 7. Looked up from germline, CDR1 is SGHNT and CDR2 is YYREEE (reference sequence). The CDR3 spans 14 residues. The full variable domain, completed using reference TRBV5-4 and TRBJ2-4, is ETGVTQSPTHLIKTRGQQVTLRCSSQSGHNTVSWYQQALGQGPQFIFQYYREEENGRGNFPPRFSGLQFPNYSSELNVNALELDDSALYLCASSLAGRTTIQYFGAGTRLSVL.

V is TRBV4-1 and J is TRBJ1-2, with D unclear. V lost 0 bases to trimming and J lost 6 bases, with 8 bases between them. CDR3 length equals 13 residues. From germline, CDR1 is MGHRA and CDR2 YSYEKL. Here the CDR3 DNA reads TGCGCCAGCAGCCAAGAGACAAGGGATGGCTACACCTTC. Translated, it gives CASSQETRDGYTF.

The chain has TRBV5-4 and TRBJ1-5; no firm D call. Trimming stripped 4 bases from V and 0 bases from J, with 11 bases between. This CDR3 is built from 15 residues. Germline V CDR1 and CDR2: SGHNT, YYREEE (reference sequence). As DNA, the CDR3 is TGTGCCAGCAGCATGGACGGAAATAGCAATCAGCCCCAGCATTTT. Translation: CASSMDGNSNQPQHF.

V usage is TRBV7-3 and J usage is TRBJ1-2, with D possibly matching TRBD1 (6 bases). The CDR3 has 15 residues. V lost 1 base to trimming and J lost 4 bases, with 13 bases between them. In germline, CDR1 is SGHTA, CDR2 FQGTGA. The CDR3 DNA follows: TGTGCCAGCAGCTTAAACCAGGGGACGGGCTATGGCTACACCTTC. Translation: CASSLNQGTGYGYTF.

This chain uses TRBV6-5 with TRBJ1-1; D unresolved. Looked up from germline, CDR1 is MNHEY and CDR2 is SVGAGI. The CDR3 extends over 14 amino acids. V lost 6 bases, J lost 4 bases, and 15 bases lay in between. CDR3 nucleotides: TGTGCCAGCAGCCATAAAGCACAAGTCACTGAAGCTTTCTTT. Protein sequence: CASSHKAQVTEAFF.

This sequence joins TRBV5-8 and TRBJ2-3; TRBD2 aligns across 7 bases. CDR1 SGHTS and CDR2 YDEGEE come from the germline V gene. The CDR3 is 15 residues long. With V trimmed by 2 bases and J by 0 bases, 3 bases remained unmatched. The chain's CDR3 is CASSLRRESTDTQYF. CDR3 in DNA: TGTGCCAGCAGCTTAAGGCGGGAGAGCACAGATACGCAGTATTTT.

The CDR3 region is CASSLQGYSNQPQHF. CDR3 DNA sequence: TGTGCCAGCAGCTTACAGGGCTATAGCAATCAGCCCCAGCATTTT. V is TRBV5-8 and J is TRBJ1-5, with D perhaps matching TRBD1 (6 bases). There are 15 residues in the CDR3. The germline gives CDR1 SGHTS, CDR2 YDEGEE. V was trimmed by 2 bases and J by 0 bases, leaving 9 bases between them.

V usage is TRBV19 and J usage is TRBJ1-5, with 9 bases identical to TRBD1. Germline lookup yields CDR1 LNHDA and CDR2 SQIVND (reference sequence). The CDR3 is 15 amino acids. J gave up 5 bases and V 6 bases, and 8 bases lay outside the gene matches. The CDR3 spells CASSDTGGLDQPQHF. The CDR3 nucleotides are TGTGCCAGTAGCGATACAGGGGGCCTAGATCAGCCCCAGCATTTT.

This CDR3 reads CASRLWDVNTEAFF. CDR3 DNA: TGTGCCAGCAGGTTATGGGACGTGAACACTGAAGCTTTCTTT. The rearrangement joins TRBV7-9 to TRBJ1-1; a possible D gene is TRBD1 (5 bases). V dropped 6 bases and J dropped 0 bases, with 11 bases sitting between them. Germline values: CDR1 SEHNR, CDR2 FQNEAQ (reference sequence). The CDR3 contains 14 residues.

The rearrangement joins TRBV5-1 to TRBJ2-2, with 10 positions matching TRBD2. The ends lost 3 bases at V and 6 bases at J; junction bases unmatched: 11. The CDR3 covers 17 residues. In germline, CDR1 is SGHRS, CDR2 YFSETQ. The CDR3 DNA follows: TGCGCCAGCAGCTCCCTCGGACTAGCGGCCCAGTCCGGGGAGCTGTTTTTT. This codes for CASSSLGLAAQSGELFF.

The chain carries TRBV5-8 and TRBJ1-5; tentative D call: TRBD1 (6 bases). The CDR3 sequence is 15 residues long. Between the trimmed V and J ends, which lost 0 bases and 4 bases, there was a span of 11 bases. Germline CDR1 SGHTS, CDR2 YDEGEE. The CDR3 nucleotides are TGTGCCAGCAGCTTGGGGGGGCCCCGAAATCAGCCCCAGCATTTT. Residues: CASSLGGPRNQPQHF.

As concerns this clone: A read error may account for a junction end that differs from germline. CDR3 in DNA: TGTGCCAGCAGCTTAGCGTTGACTAGCGGGAGTCTGTTC. Protein: CASSLALTSGSLF. The J gene is TRBJ2-7, the V gene TRBV11-2; 12 bases are a match to TRBD2. The CDR3 totals 13 residues. The germline V gene encodes CDR1 SGHAT and CDR2 FQNNGV. Filled out from reference TRBV11-2 and TRBJ2-7, the complete variable domain reads EAGVAQSPRYKIIEKRQSVAFWCNPISGHATLYWYQQILGQGPKLLIQFQNNGVVDDSQLPKDRFSAERLKGVDSTLKIQPAKLEDSAVYLCASSLALTSGSLFGPGTRLTVT.